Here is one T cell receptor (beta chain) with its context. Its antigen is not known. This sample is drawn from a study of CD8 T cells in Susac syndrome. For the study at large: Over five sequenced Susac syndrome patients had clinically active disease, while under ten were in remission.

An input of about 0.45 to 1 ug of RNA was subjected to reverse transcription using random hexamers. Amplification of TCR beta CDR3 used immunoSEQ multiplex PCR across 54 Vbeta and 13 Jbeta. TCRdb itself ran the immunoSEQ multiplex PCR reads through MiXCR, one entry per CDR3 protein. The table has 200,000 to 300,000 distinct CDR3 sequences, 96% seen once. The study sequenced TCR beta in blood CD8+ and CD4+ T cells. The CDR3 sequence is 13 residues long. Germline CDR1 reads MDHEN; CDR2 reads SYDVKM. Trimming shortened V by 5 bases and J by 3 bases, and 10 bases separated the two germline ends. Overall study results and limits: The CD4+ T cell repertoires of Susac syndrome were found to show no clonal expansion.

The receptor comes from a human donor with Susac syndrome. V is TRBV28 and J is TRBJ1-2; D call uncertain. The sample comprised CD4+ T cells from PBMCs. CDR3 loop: CASSLRPDYGYTF. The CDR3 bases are TGTGCCAGCAGTCTGCGGCCGGACTATGGCTACACCTTC.